This is a list of T cell receptor beta chains from one sample in a study of cytomegalovirus exposure and HLA in healthy donors. The data were produced by immunoSEQ multiplex PCR, yet TCRdb's version contains in-frame clones alone and is incomplete. Recorded for this sample: 140,000 or so clones. The sample consisted of PBMCs. The receptors were gathered from a male donor in good health and CMV-seronegative. The CDR3 runs from the conserved cysteine through the conserved F or W. The order of the fields is CDR3 DNA, CDR3 protein, J gene, V gene, D gene. D genes are given only for firm matches.

TGTGCCACTAGTTCAGGGGGCCTAGAGACCCAGTACTTC CATSSGGLETQYF TRBJ2-5 TRBV28 TRBD1
TGTGCCAGCAGCGCAAACACCGGGGAGCTGTTTTTT CASSANTGELFF TRBJ2-2 TRBV9 .
TGCAGCGTTGACAGGGGATTTCAAGAGACCCAGTACTTC CSVDRGFQETQYF TRBJ2-5 TRBV29-1 .
TGTGCCAGCGGGGGACAGGGGAACAACTATGGCTACACCTTC CASGGQGNNYGYTF TRBJ1-2 TRBV7-9 TRBD1
TGCAGCTCCATACAGGGGAGCACTGAAGCTTTCTTT CSSIQGSTEAFF TRBJ1-1 TRBV29-1 TRBD1
TGTGCCAGTAGTAGGGGATTGGGGGCACATTCACCCCTCCACTTT CASSRGLGAHSPLHF TRBJ1-6 TRBV19 .
TGTGCCAGCAGCTGGAGTGGGCCACAGGATAATTCACCCCTCCACTTT CASSWSGPQDNSPLHF TRBJ1-6 TRBV13 .
TGTGCCAGCTCAACGCAGCGGGCCGCGGATACGCAGTATTTT CASSTQRAADTQYF TRBJ2-3 TRBV18 .
TGTGCCCACTCGGGCGGGGGCGGTGGTTCACCCCTCCACTTT CAHSGGGGGSPLHF TRBJ1-6 TRBV28 .
TGTGCCAGCAGCTTAAACAGGGAAGAGGGCTACACCTTC CASSLNREEGYTF TRBJ1-2 TRBV7-9 .
TGCAGCGTTGACGGGGCCCCCGGGGGGTACAATGAGCAGTTCTTC CSVDGAPGGYNEQFF TRBJ2-1 TRBV29-1 TRBD2
TGTGCGGCGGGAGTCGGGGAGCAGTTCTTC CAAGVGEQFF TRBJ2-1 TRBV30 TRBD2
TGTGCCAGCAGCTTAGAATCCTCCCAAGAGACCCAGTACTTC CASSLESSQETQYF TRBJ2-5 TRBV7-9 .
TGTGCCTGGAGTACCGGGGGGACAGGGCCTTACGAGCAGTACTTC CAWSTGGTGPYEQYF TRBJ2-7 TRBV30 TRBD1
TGTGCCAGCAGCTCGGGACTAGCGGCTACCAATGAGCAGTTCTTC CASSSGLAATNEQFF TRBJ2-1 TRBV5-6 TRBD2
TGCGCCAGCAGCCAACTGAGCTTGGAGGCTGATGAGCAGTTCTTC CASSQLSLEADEQFF TRBJ2-1 TRBV4-1 .
TGTGCCAGTAGTATAGCGGAGACCTCCTACAATGAGCAGTTCTTC CASSIAETSYNEQFF TRBJ2-1 TRBV19 .
TGTGCCAGCAGTGCCACTAGCGGGGGGGTTTACAATGAGCAGTTCTTC CASSATSGGVYNEQFF TRBJ2-1 TRBV6-1 TRBD2
TGCGCCAGCAGCCAAGCCCCGGACTTCGTGCAAGGGGGCTACACCTTC CASSQAPDFVQGGYTF TRBJ1-2 TRBV4-3 .
TGTGCCAGTAGTATAGACAGGGTTGGCGAGCAGTACTTC CASSIDRVGEQYF TRBJ2-7 TRBV19 .
TGTGCCACCAGCAGGACTAGCGGGCTCTCCTACGAGCAGTACTTC CATSRTSGLSYEQYF TRBJ2-7 TRBV15 TRBD2
TGTGCCAGCAGTCCACAGGGCCCCTCGGAGTTCTTC CASSPQGPSEFF TRBJ2-1 TRBV27 .
TGTGCCAGCAGTTTAGTACCAGGGGCCGGCTACGAGCAGTACTTC CASSLVPGAGYEQYF TRBJ2-7 TRBV27 .
TGTGCCAGCAGGAACTATGGCGGGGAGCTGTTTTTT CASRNYGGELFF TRBJ2-2 TRBV27 .
TGTGCCAGCAGTTTATGGTCTAGCGGGGGGGCCTTGGGCACCGGGGAGCTGTTTTTT CASSLWSSGGALGTGELFF TRBJ2-2 TRBV28 TRBD2
TGTGCTAGTGGTCCCCTCCGGACAGGGGGTACCGGGGAGCTGTTTTTT CASGPLRTGGTGELFF TRBJ2-2 TRBV12-5 TRBD1
TGTGCCAGCTGGGTAGCGGGGGTAGTCACCGGGGAGCTGTTTTTT CASWVAGVVTGELFF TRBJ2-2 TRBV27 TRBD2
TGTGCCAGCAGTGTGGCCGGGACTAGCGGGTTAGACGACGAGCAGTACTTC CASSVAGTSGLDDEQYF TRBJ2-7 TRBV6-4 TRBD2
TGTGCCAGCAGCCCCAACCAGCTCGCAGGGACCTACGAGCAGTACTTC CASSPNQLAGTYEQYF TRBJ2-7 TRBV11-2 .
TGCAGCGTTGAAGCTCAGCGAAACACAGATACGCAGTATTTT CSVEAQRNTDTQYF TRBJ2-3 TRBV29-1 .
TGTGCCAGCAGCTTAGGCGGTCCTTCCTACAATGAGCAGTTCTTC CASSLGGPSYNEQFF TRBJ2-1 TRBV13 .
TGTGCCAGCAGCGTAGCTACGGGACAGGGGTCCACTGAAGCTTTCTTT CASSVATGQGSTEAFF TRBJ1-1 TRBV9 TRBD1
TGTGCCAGCAGCCAGCAGGGGGCACGGTTTACTGGGGCCAACGTCCTGACTTTC CASSQQGARFTGANVLTF TRBJ2-6 TRBV14 TRBD1
TGTGCCAGCAGCTCCATAGTGAACACTGAAGCTTTCTTT CASSSIVNTEAFF TRBJ1-1 TRBV7-8 .
TGTGCCAGCAGACAGGGGACCTACTATAGCAATCAGCCCCAGCATTTT CASRQGTYYSNQPQHF TRBJ1-5 TRBV19 TRBD1
TGTGCCAGCAGTTTATCTGTCAGCGGATCCGAGCAGTACTTC CASSLSVSGSEQYF TRBJ2-7 TRBV28 .
TGTGCCAGCATCCCCGTTGCAGGGGATGACAATCAGCCCCAGCATTTT CASIPVAGDDNQPQHF TRBJ1-5 TRBV6-6 .
TGTGCCAGCTCACGAGAACAGGGGAGTAATCAGCCCCAGCATTTT CASSREQGSNQPQHF TRBJ1-5 TRBV18 TRBD1
TGCGCCAGCAGCCAAGAGATGGTAGCGGGGCAAGACGATGAGCAGTTCTTC CASSQEMVAGQDDEQFF TRBJ2-1 TRBV4-1 TRBD2
TGTGCCAGCAGCTTAACGGGGGGTCAGCCCCAGCATTTT CASSLTGGQPQHF TRBJ1-5 TRBV7-6 .
TGCAGCGTTGTTGTCGCGACCTACGAGCAGTACTTC CSVVVATYEQYF TRBJ2-7 TRBV29-1 .
TGTGCCAGCAGCTTGAGTACTAGCGTTGAGACCCAGTACTTC CASSLSTSVETQYF TRBJ2-5 TRBV7-9 TRBD2
TGTGCCAGCAGCTTATCGGTCTTGCGGCCTTACTTC CASSLSVLRPYF TRBJ2-7 TRBV7-2 .
TGTGCCAGCAGCCCGCTAGCGGGAGCGGGGGAGCAGTACTTC CASSPLAGAGEQYF TRBJ2-7 TRBV5-6 TRBD2
TGTGCCAGCATCAAAGGGGGGGCGTTGACAGATACGCAGTATTTT CASIKGGALTDTQYF TRBJ2-3 TRBV7-9 .
TGCGCCAGCAGCCCAGAAATACGATTCCAGGGGGGCCCAAGCGAGCAGTACTTC CASSPEIRFQGGPSEQYF TRBJ2-7 TRBV5-1 .
TGTGCCAGCAGCCTACAGGGGGCTAACTATGGCTACACCTTC CASSLQGANYGYTF TRBJ1-2 TRBV11-2 TRBD1
TGTGCCAGCAGTTCCACAGGGAACTATGGCTACACCTTC CASSSTGNYGYTF TRBJ1-2 TRBV6-5 .
TGTGCCAGCAGTGGTCTAGCGGAGGCCTACGAGCAGTTCTTC CASSGLAEAYEQFF TRBJ2-1 TRBV2 TRBD2
TGTGCCAGCAGTCTCTGGGACAGGGGAGGTAGTGTGCAGTACTTC CASSLWDRGGSVQYF TRBJ2-7 TRBV27 TRBD1
TGTGCCAGCAGCGAACGGACAGTCTCCTATAATTCACCCCTCCACTTT CASSERTVSYNSPLHF TRBJ1-6 TRBV13 .
TGTGCCAGCTCCTCGGGAGGAACCACAGATACGCAGTATTTT CASSSGGTTDTQYF TRBJ2-3 TRBV28 TRBD2
TGTGCCAGCAGTTTATCTGGGCCGGGAGGCTATGGCTACACCTTC CASSLSGPGGYGYTF TRBJ1-2 TRBV27 .
TGTGCCAGTAGAAAGGACAGGGCTAACTATGGCTACACCTTC CASRKDRANYGYTF TRBJ1-2 TRBV19 TRBD1
TGCAGCGTTGAGTTCGGACAGGGTCCCGACGAGCAGTACTTC CSVEFGQGPDEQYF TRBJ2-7 TRBV29-1 TRBD1
TGTGCCAGCATGGAGGCCGGGACCTACGAGCAGTACTTC CASMEAGTYEQYF TRBJ2-7 TRBV27 .
TGTGCCAGCAGTGATATGGCCGTACAGCCCCAGCATTTT CASSDMAVQPQHF TRBJ1-5 TRBV6-1 .
TGTGCCAGTAGTATCAGACAGCGCGCGGGGGATGGCTACACCTTC CASSIRQRAGDGYTF TRBJ1-2 TRBV19 .
TGTGCCAGCAGTTTAGGGGACAGCTCCTACGAGCAGTACTTC CASSLGDSSYEQYF TRBJ2-7 TRBV27 TRBD1
TGTGCCAGCAGCGCCCCACTCAAGGAGGGAAGCACAGATACGCAGTATTTT CASSAPLKEGSTDTQYF TRBJ2-3 TRBV5-4 .